The 24 T cell receptor beta chains reported below all come from one sample, sequenced in a study of beta chain features in type 1 diabetes. Isolated RNA was reverse transcribed in full, so expressed TCRB transcripts were sequenced. Libraries were prepared by immunoSEQ multiplex PCR; TCRdb keeps only in-frame clonotypes and omits some of them. The sample contains under 800,000 clones, 15% to 18% of which appear only once. The sample consisted of naive CD4+ T cells from blood. The receptor source for this set is a man younger than 35 in good health.

The rearrangement uses TRBV5-4 and TRBJ2-5, with 7 bases identical to TRBD1. This CDR3 spans 14 amino acids. The germline gives CDR1 SGHNT, CDR2 YYREEE (reference sequence). Trimming took 4 bases from V and 2 from J; bases not matched to a gene: 5. The CDR3 DNA is TGTGCCAGCAGCCCGGAGACAGGGCAAGAGACCCAGTACTTC. It encodes CASSPETGQETQYF.

The rearrangement uses TRBV9 and TRBJ2-7, with no clear D. The V end was cut by 4 bases, the J end by 2 bases, with 13 bases between. The CDR3 extends over 14 amino acids. Germline V gives CDR1 SGDLS, CDR2 YYNGEE. CDR3 sequence: CASSPIRHPYEQYF. DNA of the CDR3: TGTGCCAGCAGCCCAATCCGACACCCCTACGAGCAGTACTTC. Variable domain in full (rest from reference TRBV9 and TRBJ2-7): DSGVTQTPKHLITATGQRVTLRCSPRSGDLSVYWYQQSLDQGLQFLIQYYNGEERAKGNILERFSAQQFPDLHSELNLSSLELGDSALYFCASSPIRHPYEQYFGPGTRLTVT.

The genes are TRBV28 and TRBJ1-2, with unresolved D. Germline V CDR1 and CDR2: MDHEN, SYDVKM. The CDR3 loop spans 13 amino acids. The V end lost 8 bases, the J end lost 0 bases, and 10 bases lay between the germline ends. CDR3 loop: CASSQIPNYGYTF. The CDR3 DNA reads as TGTGCCAGCTCCCAGATTCCTAACTATGGCTACACCTTC.

There are a few counts of this clone. The chain joins TRBV4-1 to TRBJ2-7; D is unclear. Between the trimmed V and J ends, which lost 0 bases and 3 bases, there was a span of 6 bases. Germline CDR1 MGHRA, CDR2 YSYEKL. The length of the CDR3 is 13 residues. The CDR3 bases are TGCGCCAGCAGCCAAGATTTGGGCTACGAGCAGTACTTC. Its protein product is CASSQDLGYEQYF.

This clone was observed a handful of times. The V call is TRBV11-3, the J call TRBJ2-1; maybe TRBD2 (6 bases). Germline values: CDR1 SGHNT, CDR2 YENEEA. The ends were cut back, 2 bases at V and 0 bases at J, with 17 bases in the middle. This CDR3 has 18 residues. CDR3 nucleotide sequence: TGTGCCAGCAGCTTAACTCTCAGACACGGGAGCTCCTACAATGAGCAGTTCTTC. Its protein is CASSLTLRHGSSYNEQFF.

The rearrangement links TRBV4-2 to TRBJ2-5; 8 positions match TRBD1. J gave up 2 bases and V 3 bases, and 2 bases lay outside the gene matches. The CDR3 has 14 residues. CDR1 is LGHNA, CDR2 YNFKEQ, per germline. For the CDR3, the DNA is TGTGCCAGCAGCCAGGACAGGGCGCAAGAGACCCAGTACTTC. Residues: CASSQDRAQETQYF.

This clone was recorded a few times. The CDR3 here is CASTFTTPGELFF. The CDR3 bases are TGTGCCAGCACTTTTACTACGCCCGGGGAGCTGTTTTTT. The chain is built from TRBV28 and TRBJ2-2; no firm D call. Germline V gene lookup returns CDR1 MDHEN and CDR2 SYDVKM. The V end lost 7 bases, the J end lost 6 bases, and 12 bases lay between the germline ends. This CDR3 spans 13 amino acids.

The V call is TRBV25-1, the J call TRBJ1-2; D is perhaps TRBD1 (5 bases). The CDR3 is made up of 16 amino acids. Trimming cost V 3 bases and J 0 bases, with 14 bases left between them. Germline V CDR1 and CDR2: MGHDK, SYGVNS. CDR3 loop: CASSDLGSTANYGYTF. CDR3 nucleotide sequence: TGTGCCAGCAGTGACCTCGGGTCGACAGCTAACTATGGCTACACCTTC.

This clone was seen more than once but under ten times. The chain carries TRBV15 and TRBJ2-2; possibly TRBD2 for D (6 bases). Looked up from germline, CDR1 is LNHNV and CDR2 is YYDKDF (reference sequence). Trimming removed 8 bases at V and 4 bases at J, with 17 bases between. This CDR3 has 15 residues. The CDR3 loop reads CATQGPGVRTGELFF. The CDR3 nucleotides read TGTGCCACCCAGGGACCGGGGGTTCGCACCGGGGAGCTGTTTTTT.

The J gene is TRBJ2-7, the V gene TRBV7-3, with 9 bases lining up with TRBD2. The length of the CDR3 is 16 residues. V shed 3 bases and J 3 bases; nucleotides not matched to a gene: 9. CDR1 SGHTA and CDR2 FQGTGA come from the germline V gene. The CDR3, as DNA: TGTGCCAGCAGCTTCGTTTTATCTAGCGGGATCTACGAGCAGTACTTC. Residues: CASSFVLSSGIYEQYF.

The rearrangement joins TRBV28 to TRBJ2-5; the match to TRBD1 covers 11 bases. With 10 bases clipped from V and 5 bases from J, the junction kept 12 bases outside the gene matches. Germline V lookup: CDR1 MDHEN, CDR2 SYDVKM. The CDR3 has 15 residues. The CDR3 nucleotides are TGTGCCACCGATCGGACAGGGGGCCTGGTGGAGACCCAGTACTTC. Translation: CATDRTGGLVETQYF.

This clone was recorded a few times. This chain joins TRBV27 and TRBJ2-4; D may correspond to TRBD1 or TRBD2 (5 bases each). Germline V gene lookup returns CDR1 MNHEY and CDR2 SMNVEV (reference sequence). CDR3 size: 16 residues. V dropped 2 bases and J dropped 0 bases, with 11 bases sitting between them. The CDR3 loop is CASSLLRDGAKNIQYF. Here the CDR3 DNA reads TGTGCCAGCAGTTTACTTCGGGACGGAGCCAAAAACATTCAGTACTTC.

The chain combines TRBV9 with TRBJ2-3; D is possibly TRBD1 (5 bases). CDR3 length: 15 residues. The germline gives CDR1 SGDLS, CDR2 YYNGEE. The V end was cut by 3 bases, the J end by 4 bases, with 15 bases between. As DNA, the CDR3 is TGTGCCAGCAGCGGGCCGATGGGCAGGGCAGATACGCAGTATTTT. This sequence encodes CASSGPMGRADTQYF. Using reference TRBV9 and TRBJ2-3 for the parts outside the CDR3, the full variable domain is DSGVTQTPKHLITATGQRVTLRCSPRSGDLSVYWYQQSLDQGLQFLIQYYNGEERAKGNILERFSAQQFPDLHSELNLSSLELGDSALYFCASSGPMGRADTQYFGPGTRLTVL.

The chain carries TRBV28 and TRBJ2-2; D is unresolved. The CDR3 contains 15 residues. Germline V gives CDR1 MDHEN, CDR2 SYDVKM. Trimming shortened V by 3 bases and J by 3 bases, and 11 bases separated the two germline ends. CDR3 nucleotide sequence: TGTGCCAGCAGTTTTGTAGGGTGGGACACCGGGGAGCTGTTTTTT. Protein: CASSFVGWDTGELFF.

V gene TRBV14 combines with J gene TRBJ2-4, with 7 bases matching TRBD1. V shed 4 bases, J shed 0 bases, and the junction held 12 bases outside the gene matches. Germline CDR1 and CDR2: SGHDN and FVKESK. CDR3 size: 18 residues. The CDR3 here is CASSPGGFRILAKNIQYF. DNA of the CDR3: TGTGCCAGCAGCCCAGGGGGTTTTCGGATACTAGCCAAAAACATTCAGTACTTC.

This clone was detected many times. This chain uses TRBV10-3 with TRBJ2-7; no clear D. Between the trimmed V and J ends, which lost 4 bases and 5 bases, there was a span of 9 bases. This CDR3 is 12 amino acids long. Germline V CDR1 and CDR2: ENHRY, SYGVKD. This CDR3 reads CAISARSHEQYF. CDR3 in DNA: TGTGCCATCAGTGCTCGATCCCACGAGCAGTACTTC.

The chain recombines TRBV5-4 with TRBJ1-2; 10 bases are shared with TRBD1. Germline lookup yields CDR1 SGHNT and CDR2 YYREEE (reference sequence). CDR3 length: 15 residues. Trimming at V came to 6 bases and at J to 3 bases, leaving 8 bases not matched to a gene. CDR3 DNA: TGTGCCAGCAACACCCGGGACAGGGGACACTATGGCTACACCTTC. Its translation: CASNTRDRGHYGYTF.

This clone was found many times. The rearrangement links TRBV2 to TRBJ2-4, with D maybe TRBD1 (6 bases). In germline, CDR1 is SNHLY, CDR2 FYNNEI. V was shortened by 9 bases and J by 6 bases, with 12 bases between the two germline ends. This CDR3 comprises 12 residues. The CDR3 coding sequence is TGTGCCAGTACAGGGTTAACAAACATTCAGTACTTC. Residues: CASTGLTNIQYF.

The chain employs TRBV7-9 and TRBJ2-5, with TRBD2 identical over 13 bases. The V gene end was trimmed by 4 bases and the J gene end by 5 bases; junction bases not matched to a gene: 4. The germline V gene has CDR1 SEHNR and CDR2 FQNEAQ (reference sequence). The CDR3 is made up of 15 amino acids. The CDR3 bases are TGTGCCAGCAGCTCAGGGACTAGCGGGGTGGAGACCCAGTACTTC. Its protein is CASSSGTSGVETQYF.

This clone was observed a few times. The rearrangement uses TRBV18 and TRBJ1-5, with D unclear. This CDR3 is built from 14 residues. CDR1 and CDR2 (germline): KGHSH, LQKENI. V was cut by 2 bases and J by 2 bases, with 7 bases left in between. CDR3 protein: CASSPTDGNQPQHF. The CDR3 DNA follows: TGTGCCAGCTCACCAACCGATGGCAATCAGCCCCAGCATTTT.

This clone was observed a few times. The V gene is TRBV9, the J gene TRBJ1-6; D remains unclear. The V and J ends lost 4 bases and 1 base respectively, with 12 bases between them. Germline V gives CDR1 SGDLS, CDR2 YYNGEE. The length of the CDR3 is 16 residues. CDR3 coding DNA: TGTGCCAGCAGCCCCCAGCGGGGATCCTATAATTCACCCCTCCACTTT. This encodes CASSPQRGSYNSPLHF.

This clone was seen a few times. The chain combines TRBV2 with TRBJ2-3; 7 bases are a match to TRBD2. V gave up 5 bases and J gave up 6 bases; unmatched junction bases: 14. Germline-derived CDR1 and CDR2 are SNHLY and FYNNEI. CDR3 length: 16 amino acids. The CDR3 reads CASSNPPAVGGDTQYF. CDR3 nucleotide sequence: TGTGCCAGCAGTAACCCCCCAGCGGTCGGGGGGGATACGCAGTATTTT.

The rearrangement joins TRBV5-6 to TRBJ1-2, with TRBD1 identical over 7 bases. Germline V gives CDR1 SGHDT, CDR2 YYEEEE. Germline trimming cut 4 bases from V and 7 bases from J; bases unmatched to any gene: 13. The CDR3 runs to 15 residues. The CDR3 DNA follows: TGTGCCAGCAGCATGCGACAGGGTCTATTTGTTGGCTACACCTTC. This gives the protein CASSMRQGLFVGYTF.

This clone came up many times. The chain employs TRBV14 and TRBJ2-1; D possibly corresponds to TRBD1 (5 bases). Germline CDR1 and CDR2: SGHDN and FVKESK. V lost 0 bases, J lost 3 bases, and 6 bases lay in between. The CDR3 is 14 residues long. CDR3 bases: TGTGCCAGCAGCCAAGACCAGGGCTACAATGAGCAGTTCTTC. It encodes CASSQDQGYNEQFF.